This TCR beta chain was identified in a study of regulatory T cells in long-lasting Graves disease. Building of the TCR beta libraries involved iRepertoire HTBI primers and Arm-PCR of CDR3 regions. TCRdb recomputed calls from the multiplex PCR reads with MiXCR, one row per CDR3 protein. The table has 400,000 to 500,000 distinct CDR3 sequences, 15% seen once. CDR1 DFQATT and CDR2 SNEGSKA come from the germline V gene (reference sequence). The CDR3 has 14 residues. V shed 6 bases and J 8 bases; nucleotides not matched to a gene: 6. The time point was: newly diagnosed GD, antithyroid drugs for less than 3 months. RNA isolated from PBMCs was used to make the TCR library. This same sample was also taken into another study, of T cells in Graves' hyperthyroidism and ophthalmopathy. That publication notes: Carried out on the TCR CDR3, a first-round RT-PCR used the HTBI primer set.

V is TRBV20-1 and J is TRBJ2-1; the match to TRBD2 covers 14 bases. The sample here was peripheral blood mononuclear cells (PBMCs), taken at new diagnosis, from a patient treated with antithyroid drugs. The clonotype comes from a woman in her twenties or thirties with Graves disease. CDR3 sequence: CSAGLAGESDEQFF. The CDR3 nucleotides are TGCAGTGCGGGACTAGCGGGAGAATCCGATGAGCAGTTCTTC.